This TCR beta chain was recovered during a study of T cell responses to AZD1222 COVID-19 vaccine. On the study more broadly: Samples with a second dose at about 4 or about 12 weeks were pooled together. The study's findings and limits: Repertoire sampling was restricted to post-peak T cell response timepoints. Unmutated variant regions are reportedly the target of nearly half of TCRs that are spike-specific.

With respect to this clone: Its specificity is not known.

Libraries were prepared by immunoSEQ multiplex PCR; TCRdb keeps only in-frame clonotypes and omits some of them. The data contain 200,000 or so clones, 94% of them singletons. Sequences were derived from peripheral blood, sampled on day 0 of AZD1222 vaccination. The TCR originated in an adult in good health.

As DNA, the CDR3 is TGTGCCAGCAGCCCCTCCGGGGGCCCCTACGAGCAGTACTTC. It encodes CASSPSGGPYEQYF. The V call is TRBV9, the J call TRBJ2-7; the D call may be TRBD1 or TRBD2 (6 bases each). Germline CDR1 SGDLS, CDR2 YYNGEE. V was shortened by 4 bases and J by 2 bases, with 13 bases between the two germline ends. The CDR3 totals 14 residues.